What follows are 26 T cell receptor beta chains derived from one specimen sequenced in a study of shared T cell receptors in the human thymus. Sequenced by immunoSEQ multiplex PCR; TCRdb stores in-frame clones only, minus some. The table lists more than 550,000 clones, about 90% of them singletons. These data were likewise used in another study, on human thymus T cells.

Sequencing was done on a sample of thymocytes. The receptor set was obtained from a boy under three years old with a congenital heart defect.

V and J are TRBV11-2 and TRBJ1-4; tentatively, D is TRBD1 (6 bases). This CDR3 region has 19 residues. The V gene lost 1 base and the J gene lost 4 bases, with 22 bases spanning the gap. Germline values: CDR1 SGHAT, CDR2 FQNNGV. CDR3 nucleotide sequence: TGTGCCAGCAGCTTAGGAGCACAGCGAACAGGGCAAATTAATGAAAAACTGTTTTTT. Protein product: CASSLGAQRTGQINEKLFF.

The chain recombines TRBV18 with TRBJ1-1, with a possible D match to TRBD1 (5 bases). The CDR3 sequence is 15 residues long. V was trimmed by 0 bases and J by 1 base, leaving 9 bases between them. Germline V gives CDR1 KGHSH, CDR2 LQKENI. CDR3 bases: TGTGCCAGCTCACCACCGAACAGGTGGAACACTGAAGCTTTCTTT. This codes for CASSPPNRWNTEAFF.

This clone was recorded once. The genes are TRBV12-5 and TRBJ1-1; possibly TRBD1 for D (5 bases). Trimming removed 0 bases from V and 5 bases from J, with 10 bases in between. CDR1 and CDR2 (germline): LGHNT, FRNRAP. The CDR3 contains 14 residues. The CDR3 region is CASGLVTGWTEAFF. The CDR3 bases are TGTGCTAGTGGTTTGGTAACAGGATGGACTGAAGCTTTCTTT.

The DNA of the CDR3 is TGCGCCAGCAGCCCGCGCGCCGGACAGGGGGCGGACGAGCAGTACTTC. Its protein is CASSPRAGQGADEQYF. The V gene is TRBV5-1, the J gene TRBJ2-7; 11 nucleotides agree with TRBD1. Germline trimming cut 4 bases from V and 5 bases from J; bases unmatched to any gene: 11. This CDR3 has 16 residues. CDR1 is SGHRS and CDR2 is YFSETQ in the germline V gene.

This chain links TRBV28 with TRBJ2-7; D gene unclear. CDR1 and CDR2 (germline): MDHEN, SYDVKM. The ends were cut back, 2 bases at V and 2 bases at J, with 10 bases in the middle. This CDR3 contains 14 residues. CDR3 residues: CASSLNSTPYEQYF. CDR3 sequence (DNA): TGTGCCAGCAGTTTAAACAGTACCCCCTACGAGCAGTACTTC.

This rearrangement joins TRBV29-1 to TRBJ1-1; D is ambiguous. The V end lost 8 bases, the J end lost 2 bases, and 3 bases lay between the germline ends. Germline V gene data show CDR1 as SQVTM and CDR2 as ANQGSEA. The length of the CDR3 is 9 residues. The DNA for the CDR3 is TGCAGCTATAACACTGAAGCTTTCTTT. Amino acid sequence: CSYNTEAFF.

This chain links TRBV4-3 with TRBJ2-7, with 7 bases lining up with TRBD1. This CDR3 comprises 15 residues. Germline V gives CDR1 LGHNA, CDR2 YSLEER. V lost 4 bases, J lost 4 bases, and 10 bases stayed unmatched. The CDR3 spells CASSPLTGESYEQYF. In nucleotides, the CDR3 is TGCGCCAGCAGCCCACTCACAGGGGAGTCATACGAGCAGTACTTC.

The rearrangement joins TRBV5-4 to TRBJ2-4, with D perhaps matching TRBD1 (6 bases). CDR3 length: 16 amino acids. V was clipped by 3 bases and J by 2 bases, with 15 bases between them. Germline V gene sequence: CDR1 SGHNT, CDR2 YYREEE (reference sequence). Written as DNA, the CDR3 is TGTGCCAGCAGCTCGGACAACAGGGAGTCCAAAAACATTCAGTACTTC. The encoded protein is CASSSDNRESKNIQYF.

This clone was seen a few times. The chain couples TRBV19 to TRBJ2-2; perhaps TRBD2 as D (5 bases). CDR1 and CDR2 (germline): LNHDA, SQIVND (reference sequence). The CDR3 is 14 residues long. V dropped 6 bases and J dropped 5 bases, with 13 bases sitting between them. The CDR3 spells CASSACGRTGELFF. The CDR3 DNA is TGTGCCAGTAGCGCATGCGGGCGGACCGGGGAGCTGTTTTTT.

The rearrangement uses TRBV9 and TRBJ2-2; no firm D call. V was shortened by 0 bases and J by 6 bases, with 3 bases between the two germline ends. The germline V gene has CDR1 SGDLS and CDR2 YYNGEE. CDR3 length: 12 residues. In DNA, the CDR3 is TGTGCCAGCAGCGTAGAGCCCGGGGAGCTGTTTTTT. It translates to CASSVEPGELFF. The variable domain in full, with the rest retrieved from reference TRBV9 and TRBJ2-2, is DSGVTQTPKHLITATGQRVTLRCSPRSGDLSVYWYQQSLDQGLQFLIQYYNGEERAKGNILERFSAQQFPDLHSELNLSSLELGDSALYFCASSVEPGELFFGEGSRLTVL.

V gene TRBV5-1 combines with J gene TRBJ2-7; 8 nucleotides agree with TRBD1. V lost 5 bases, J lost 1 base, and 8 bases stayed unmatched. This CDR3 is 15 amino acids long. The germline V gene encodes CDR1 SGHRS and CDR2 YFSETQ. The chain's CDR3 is CASRPGQGTSYEQYF. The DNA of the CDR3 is TGCGCCAGCAGACCCGGACAGGGCACATCCTACGAGCAGTACTTC.

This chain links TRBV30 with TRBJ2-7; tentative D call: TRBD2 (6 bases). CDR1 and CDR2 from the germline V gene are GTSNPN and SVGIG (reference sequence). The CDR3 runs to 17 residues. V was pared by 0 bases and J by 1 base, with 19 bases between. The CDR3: CAWSVNSPGVFSYEQYF. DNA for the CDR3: TGTGCCTGGAGTGTAAATTCTCCGGGAGTCTTTTCCTACGAGCAGTACTTC.

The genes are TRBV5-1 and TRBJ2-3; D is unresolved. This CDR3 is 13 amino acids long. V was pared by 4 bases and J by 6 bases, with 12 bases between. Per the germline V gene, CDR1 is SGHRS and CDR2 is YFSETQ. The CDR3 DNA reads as TGCGCCAGCAGCCAGGCATTCAAGGATACGCAGTATTTT. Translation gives CASSQAFKDTQYF.

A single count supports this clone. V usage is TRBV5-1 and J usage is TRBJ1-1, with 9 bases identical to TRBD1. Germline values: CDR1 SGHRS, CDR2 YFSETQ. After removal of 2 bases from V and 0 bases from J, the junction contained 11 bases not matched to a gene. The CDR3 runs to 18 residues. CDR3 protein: CASSFGGWDRDMNTEAFF. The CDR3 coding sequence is TGCGCCAGCAGCTTTGGCGGGTGGGACAGGGACATGAACACTGAAGCTTTCTTT.

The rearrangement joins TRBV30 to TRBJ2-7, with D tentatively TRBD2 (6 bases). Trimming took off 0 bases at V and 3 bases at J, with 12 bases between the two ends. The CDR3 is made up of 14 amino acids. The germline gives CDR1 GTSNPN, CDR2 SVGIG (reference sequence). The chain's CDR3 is CAWSVPPGDYEQYF. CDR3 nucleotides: TGTGCCTGGAGTGTACCCCCGGGAGACTACGAGCAGTACTTC.

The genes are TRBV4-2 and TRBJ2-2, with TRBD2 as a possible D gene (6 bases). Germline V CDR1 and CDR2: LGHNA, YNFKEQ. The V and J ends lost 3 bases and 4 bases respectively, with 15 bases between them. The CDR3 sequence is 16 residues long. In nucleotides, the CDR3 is TGTGCCAGCAGCCAGGCTCAGGGAGGTGGCACCGGGGAGCTGTTTTTT. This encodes CASSQAQGGGTGELFF.

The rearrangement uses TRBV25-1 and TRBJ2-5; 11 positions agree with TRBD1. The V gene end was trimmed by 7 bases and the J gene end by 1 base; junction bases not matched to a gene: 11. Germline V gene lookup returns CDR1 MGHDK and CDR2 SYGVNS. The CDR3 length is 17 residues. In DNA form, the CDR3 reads TGTGCCAGCACCCACCCGGGACAGGGGGTTGGCCAAGAGACCCAGTACTTC. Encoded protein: CASTHPGQGVGQETQYF.

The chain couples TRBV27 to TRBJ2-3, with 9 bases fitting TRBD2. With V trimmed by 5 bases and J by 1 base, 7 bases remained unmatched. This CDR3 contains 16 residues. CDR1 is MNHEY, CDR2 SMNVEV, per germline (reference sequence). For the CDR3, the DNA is TGTGCCAGCAGTGCCAAGCGGGAGGAGGGCACAGATACGCAGTATTTT. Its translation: CASSAKREEGTDTQYF.

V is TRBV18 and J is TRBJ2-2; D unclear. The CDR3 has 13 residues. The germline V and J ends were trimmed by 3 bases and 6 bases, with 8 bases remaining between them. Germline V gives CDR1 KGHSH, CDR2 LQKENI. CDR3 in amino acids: CASSPARSGELFF. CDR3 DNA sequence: TGTGCCAGCTCACCCGCTAGGTCCGGGGAGCTGTTTTTT.

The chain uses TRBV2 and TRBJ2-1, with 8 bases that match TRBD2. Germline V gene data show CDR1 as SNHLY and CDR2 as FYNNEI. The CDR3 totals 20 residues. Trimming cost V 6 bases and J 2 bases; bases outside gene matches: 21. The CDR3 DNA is TGTGCCAGCAGCAACCCGACTAGCGCCTGGGGGCGCGGGGCCTACAATGAGCAGTTCTTC. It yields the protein CASSNPTSAWGRGAYNEQFF.

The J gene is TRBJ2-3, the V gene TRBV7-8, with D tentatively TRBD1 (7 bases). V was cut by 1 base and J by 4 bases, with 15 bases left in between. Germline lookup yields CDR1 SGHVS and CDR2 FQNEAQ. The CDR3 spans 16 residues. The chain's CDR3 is CASSLGRGRGSDTQYF. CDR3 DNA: TGTGCCAGCAGCTTAGGGAGGGGGCGCGGATCAGATACGCAGTATTTT.

The CDR3 loop is CASGEDSPNQPQHF. The CDR3 nucleotides are TGTGCCAGTGGAGAGGATTCGCCGAATCAGCCCCAGCATTTT. V is TRBV19 and J is TRBJ1-5; D gene unclear. The germline gives CDR1 LNHDA, CDR2 SQIVND (reference sequence). The V gene lost 8 bases and the J gene lost 4 bases, with 15 bases spanning the gap. This CDR3 comprises 14 residues.

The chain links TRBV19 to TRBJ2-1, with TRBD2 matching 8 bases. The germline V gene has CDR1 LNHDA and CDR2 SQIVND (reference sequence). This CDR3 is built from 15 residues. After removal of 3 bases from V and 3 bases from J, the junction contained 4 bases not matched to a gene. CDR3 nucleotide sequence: TGTGCCAGTAGTATTCTTAGCGGGGACTACAATGAGCAGTTCTTC. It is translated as CASSILSGDYNEQFF. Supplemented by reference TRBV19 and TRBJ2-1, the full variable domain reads DGGITQSPKYLFRKEGQNVTLSCEQNLNHDAMYWYRQDPGQGLRLIYYSQIVNDFQKGDIAEGYSVSREKKESFPLTVTSAQKNPTAFYLCASSILSGDYNEQFFGPGTRLTVL.

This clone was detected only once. Here the CDR3 DNA reads TGTGCCAGCAGTCACGGACAGGGGACCCTCTACGAGCAGTACTTC. Translated: CASSHGQGTLYEQYF. The chain recombines TRBV6-5 with TRBJ2-7, with TRBD1 identical over 9 bases. The CDR3 spans 15 residues. V shed 5 bases, J shed 3 bases, and the junction held 8 bases outside the gene matches. Germline values: CDR1 MNHEY, CDR2 SVGAGI.

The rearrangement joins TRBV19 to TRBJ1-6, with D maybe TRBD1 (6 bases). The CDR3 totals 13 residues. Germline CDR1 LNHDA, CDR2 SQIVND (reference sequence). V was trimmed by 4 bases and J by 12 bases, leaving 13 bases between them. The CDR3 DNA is TGTGCCAGTAGTAACGGACAGCCGGGACCCCTCCACTTT. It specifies CASSNGQPGPLHF. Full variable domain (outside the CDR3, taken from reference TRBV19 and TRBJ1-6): DGGITQSPKYLFRKEGQNVTLSCEQNLNHDAMYWYRQDPGQGLRLIYYSQIVNDFQKGDIAEGYSVSREKKESFPLTVTSAQKNPTAFYLCASSNGQPGPLHFGNGTRLTVT.

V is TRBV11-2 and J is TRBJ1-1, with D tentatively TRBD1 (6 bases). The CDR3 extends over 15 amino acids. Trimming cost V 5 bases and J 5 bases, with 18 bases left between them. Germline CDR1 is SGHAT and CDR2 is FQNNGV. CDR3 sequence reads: CASSPRQDSMTEAFF. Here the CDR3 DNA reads TGTGCCAGCAGCCCCCGACAGGATTCGATGACTGAAGCTTTCTTT.